These 17 T cell receptor beta chains originate from one sample sequenced in a study of T cells in Graves' hyperthyroidism and ophthalmopathy. Amplified regions were TCR beta CDR3 sequences from RNA transcripts. HTBI primers were used for first-round RT-PCR of the TCR CDR3. In TCRdb, the multiplex PCR reads were re-called with MiXCR into one record per CDR3 protein. The repertoire has approximately 300,000 distinct CDR3 sequences, about 15% of them found once; the top ten carry about 50%. The sample consisted of blood. These receptors originate from a woman in her sixties or seventies with Graves' ophthalmopathy.

This clonotype was picked up many times. This sequence joins TRBV3-1 and TRBJ2-5; tentatively, D is TRBD2 (6 bases). This CDR3 contains 15 residues. V lost 3 bases and J lost 2, with 13 bases in between. Germline lookup yields CDR1 LGHDT and CDR2 YNNKEL (reference sequence). Here the CDR3 DNA reads TGTGCCAGCAGCCACCTCCCGCGGGAACAAGAGACCCAGTACTTC. This sequence encodes CASSHLPREQETQYF.

This clonotype appeared many times. The rearrangement joins TRBV28 to TRBJ2-7; D is unclear. V was shortened by 6 bases and J by 1 base, with 13 bases between the two germline ends. The CDR3 runs 14 residues. Per the germline V gene, CDR1 is MDHEN and CDR2 is SYDVKM. This CDR3 reads CASSELHNSYEQYF. The CDR3, as DNA: TGTGCCAGCAGCGAACTCCACAATTCCTACGAGCAGTACTTC.

This clonotype was picked up a small number of times. This chain joins TRBV28 and TRBJ2-2, with D perhaps matching TRBD1 or TRBD2 (6 bases each). Germline V gene sequence: CDR1 MDHEN, CDR2 SYDVKM. Trimming removed 4 bases from V and 1 base from J, with 10 bases in between. The CDR3 covers 15 residues. In nucleotides, the CDR3 is TGTGCCAGCAGTTCGCGGGGACAGAACACCGGGGAGCTGTTTTTT. Residues: CASSSRGQNTGELFF. Full variable domain (rest looked up from reference TRBV28 and TRBJ2-2): DVKVTQSSRYLVKRTGEKVFLECVQDMDHENMFWYRQDPGLGLRLIYFSYDVKMKEKGDIPEGYSVSREKKERFSLILESASTNQTSMYLCASSSRGQNTGELFFGEGSRLTVL.

The chain is built from TRBV28 and TRBJ2-7; no firm D call. V shed 3 bases and J shed 5 bases, with 14 bases lying between them. The CDR3 is 14 residues long. Germline V gives CDR1 MDHEN, CDR2 SYDVKM. This chain's CDR3 is CASSFRSFGHEQYF. In DNA, the CDR3 is TGTGCCAGCAGTTTCAGGTCCTTCGGCCACGAGCAGTACTTC.

This clonotype has more than one count but fewer than ten. V usage is TRBV4-3 and J usage is TRBJ1-2, with D uncertain. The CDR3 length is 13 residues. Germline loops: CDR1 LGHNA, CDR2 YSLEER. Trimming took 0 bases from V and 8 from J, leaving 10 bases between them. The CDR3 reads CASSQDTQRGYTF. In DNA, the CDR3 is TGCGCCAGCAGCCAAGACACCCAGAGGGGCTACACCTTC.

The rearrangement links TRBV5-1 to TRBJ2-5, with 7 bases fitting TRBD1. In germline, CDR1 is SGHRS, CDR2 YFSETQ. The CDR3 is 14 residues long. The V and J ends lost 4 bases and 1 base, in that order; junction bases with no gene match: 4. DNA of the CDR3: TGCGCCAGCAGCCCCACAGGGGCCCAAGAGACCCAGTACTTC. This sequence encodes CASSPTGAQETQYF.

This rearrangement joins TRBV6-1 to TRBJ1-5, with D tentatively TRBD1 (6 bases). The germline CDR1 and CDR2 sequences are MNHNS and SASEGT. With 6 bases removed from V and 6 bases from J, the gap between germline ends came to 12 bases. This CDR3 has 13 residues. CDR3 amino acids: CASSGGGVQPQHF. CDR3 sequence (DNA): TGTGCCAGCAGCGGGGGGGGCGTTCAGCCCCAGCATTTT.

This clonotype was counted at least ten times. The chain combines TRBV7-2 with TRBJ2-6; the D gene is possibly TRBD2 (5 bases). Germline lookup yields CDR1 SGHTA and CDR2 FQGNSA. V was clipped by 11 bases and J by 0 bases, with 14 bases between them. This CDR3 is built from 15 residues. This CDR3 is CAGRDTSSGANVLTF. The CDR3, as DNA: TGTGCCGGACGGGATACGTCCTCTGGGGCCAACGTCCTGACTTTC.

This clonotype occurred many times. V usage is TRBV28 and J usage is TRBJ2-7, with 9 bases fitting TRBD1. V was clipped by 7 bases and J by 0 bases; unmatched bases: 7. This CDR3 region has 15 residues. Germline CDR1 MDHEN, CDR2 SYDVKM. CDR3 protein: CASTRQGVHSYEQYF. DNA of the CDR3: TGTGCCAGCACCCGACAGGGGGTCCACTCCTACGAGCAGTACTTC.

This clonotype was observed many times. The V and J genes are TRBV3-1 and TRBJ1-1; D is perhaps TRBD1 (5 bases). This CDR3 is built from 14 residues. Germline lookup yields CDR1 LGHDT and CDR2 YNNKEL (reference sequence). Trimming cost V 7 bases and J 1 base, with 13 bases left between them. The CDR3 loop reads CASNDGDENTEAFF. The DNA for the CDR3 is TGTGCCAGCAACGACGGGGACGAGAACACTGAAGCTTTCTTT.

This chain joins TRBV12-3 or TRBV12-4 and TRBJ2-1, with D perhaps matching TRBD2 (7 bases). Trimming shortened V by 2 bases and J by 10 bases, and 24 bases separated the two germline ends. The length of the CDR3 is 17 residues. The CDR3, as DNA: TGTGCCAGCAGTTTAAGGAGGGGGACGGGGGGCCACAGGGAGCAGTTCTTC. Encoded protein: CASSLRRGTGGHREQFF.

This rearrangement joins TRBV5-6 to TRBJ2-1; either TRBD1 or TRBD2 may supply D (6 bases each). V was clipped by 0 bases and J by 2 bases, with 9 bases between them. CDR1 and CDR2 from the germline V gene are SGHDT and YYEEEE. There are 15 residues in the CDR3. CDR3 DNA sequence: TGTGCCAGCAGCTTGGCGGGGGCCGCCTACAATGAGCAGTTCTTC. The encoded protein is CASSLAGAAYNEQFF. The full variable domain, with the rest looked up from reference TRBV5-6 and TRBJ2-1, is DAGVTQSPTHLIKTRGQQVTLRCSPKSGHDTVSWYQQALGQGPQFIFQYYEEEERQRGNFPDRFSGHQFPNYSSELNVNALLLGDSALYLCASSLAGAAYNEQFFGPGTRLTVL.

In DNA, the CDR3 is TGTGCCAGCAGTGTAACAGGGACAAACACTGAAGCTTTCTTT. Residues: CASSVTGTNTEAFF. The chain recombines TRBV6-1 with TRBJ1-1; D might be TRBD1 (6 bases). CDR1 MNHNS and CDR2 SASEGT come from the germline V gene. The CDR3 extends over 14 amino acids. Deletions cut 4 bases from V and 2 bases from J, with 11 bases between.

At least ten counts were recorded for this clonotype. The J gene is TRBJ1-1, the V gene TRBV14, with D uncertain. CDR3 size: 14 residues. CDR1 and CDR2 (germline): SGHDN, FVKESK. V lost 4 bases and J lost 3, with 12 bases in between. The CDR3 DNA sequence: TGTGCCAGCAGCCCCGCCGGTGGGTACACTGAAGCTTTCTTT. This gives the protein CASSPAGGYTEAFF.

This clonotype was seen a few times. CDR3 protein: CASSSTGVDEQYF. CDR3 DNA sequence: TGTGCCAGCTCGTCCACAGGGGTCGACGAGCAGTACTTC. The chain carries TRBV5-4 and TRBJ2-7, with TRBD1 matching 7 bases. Germline CDR1 and CDR2: SGHNT and YYREEE (reference sequence). The trim removed 7 bases at V and 5 bases at J, leaving 9 bases unmatched. This CDR3 is built from 13 residues.

This clonotype was recorded many times. The gene calls are TRBV10-3 and TRBJ1-2; TRBD1 matches at 8 bases. The germline gives CDR1 ENHRY, CDR2 SYGVKD. The CDR3 contains 13 residues. Trimming removed 7 bases from V and 4 bases from J; junction bases left unmatched: 5. CDR3 in amino acids: CAITRGQGYGYTF. CDR3 DNA sequence: TGTGCCATCACCCGAGGACAGGGCTATGGCTACACCTTC.

This chain connects TRBV7-2 to TRBJ2-2, with TRBD2 matching over 11 bases. Germline assignment: CDR1 SGHTA and CDR2 FQGNSA. The CDR3 is 15 amino acids. J was trimmed by 2 bases and V by 6 bases; bases with no gene match: 2. CDR3 protein: CASRLAGGNTGELFF. CDR3 bases: TGTGCCAGCAGGCTAGCGGGAGGTAACACCGGGGAGCTGTTTTTT.